The 22 T cell receptor beta chains below were found in one sample sequenced in a study of T cell responses to AZD1222 COVID-19 vaccine. Only in-frame clones appear in the TCRdb table, and some are missing; sequencing was by immunoSEQ multiplex PCR. The repertoire holds some 150,000 clones, with 90% as singletons. The sample here was peripheral blood, taken on day 0 of AZD1222 vaccination. The receptors originated from an adult in good health.

V and J are TRBV5-6 and TRBJ2-5; TRBD2 matches 8 bases. The CDR3 runs to 16 residues. The V segment lost 4 bases and the J segment 2 bases; nucleotides outside the gene matches: 10. Germline CDR1 and CDR2: SGHDT and YYEEEE. The CDR3 loop is CASSLAPGGRQETQYF. The DNA of the CDR3 is TGTGCCAGCAGCCTTGCTCCGGGAGGGAGGCAAGAGACCCAGTACTTC.

V is TRBV12-5 and J is TRBJ2-3; maybe TRBD2 (6 bases). Trimming removed 0 bases from V and 4 bases from J, with 17 bases in between. This CDR3 contains 17 residues. Germline-derived CDR1 and CDR2 are LGHNT and FRNRAP. CDR3 sequence reads: CASGLVHYGGKPDTQYF. The CDR3 DNA sequence: TGTGCTAGTGGTTTGGTACATTACGGGGGTAAGCCAGATACGCAGTATTTT. Based on the CDR3 plus reference TRBV12-5 and TRBJ2-3, the full variable domain is DARVTQTPRHKVTEMGQEVTMRCQPILGHNTVFWYRQTMMQGLELLAYFRNRAPLDDSGMPKDRFSAEMPDATLATLKIQPSEPRDSAVYFCASGLVHYGGKPDTQYFGPGTRLTVL.

This chain links TRBV7-9 with TRBJ1-4, with TRBD1 identical over 7 bases. CDR1 and CDR2 from the germline V gene are SEHNR and FQNEAQ (reference sequence). This CDR3 comprises 13 residues. V dropped 4 bases and J dropped 7; count of bases not matched to a gene: 3. The CDR3 DNA is TGTGCCAGCAGCTACGGACAGGTTGAAAAACTGTTTTTT. Amino acids: CASSYGQVEKLFF.

The CDR3 region is CASSLTGINYGYTF. The CDR3 DNA is TGCGCCAGCAGCCTGACAGGGATCAACTATGGCTACACCTTC. V is TRBV5-1 and J is TRBJ1-2, with 7 bases lining up with TRBD1. The CDR3 has 14 amino acids. Germline CDR1 is SGHRS and CDR2 is YFSETQ. V was pared by 4 bases and J by 2 bases, with 5 bases of the junction left unmatched.

The rearrangement uses TRBV27 and TRBJ2-3, with D hard to call. Germline CDR1 is MNHEY and CDR2 is SMNVEV (reference sequence). Trimming left V 2 bases short and J 0 bases short, with 12 bases between. The length of the CDR3 is 16 residues. The CDR3 spells CASSLRRLISTDTQYF. The CDR3 nucleotides are TGTGCCAGCAGTTTAAGGCGTTTGATCAGCACAGATACGCAGTATTTT.

The chain recombines TRBV6-2 or TRBV6-3 with TRBJ1-1, with D tentatively TRBD1 (5 bases). Germline loops: CDR1 MNHEY, CDR2 SVGEGT. This CDR3 has 13 amino acids. Trimming left V 0 bases short and J 8 bases short, with 10 bases between. The CDR3 nucleotides read TGTGCCAGCAGTTACTCCAGGGAGGGGGAAGCTTTCTTT. The encoded protein is CASSYSREGEAFF.

The chain employs TRBV28 and TRBJ1-1; TRBD1 aligns across 9 bases. V lost 0 bases and J lost 3; bases outside the gene matches: 8. Looked up from germline, CDR1 is MDHEN and CDR2 is SYDVKM. The CDR3 has 17 residues. The CDR3 is CASSLWGTGLMYTEAFF. For the CDR3, the DNA is TGTGCCAGCAGTTTATGGGGGACAGGGTTGATGTACACTGAAGCTTTCTTT.

The V and J genes are TRBV19 and TRBJ1-2, with 9 bases aligning to TRBD1. The V gene's germline CDR1 is LNHDA and CDR2 SQIVND (reference sequence). This CDR3 has 14 amino acids. Losses at the gene ends were 8 bases for V and 10 bases for J; bases not matched to a gene: 14. The CDR3 loop is CASSKGTGWPDYTF. The CDR3 bases are TGTGCCAGTTCCAAGGGGACAGGGTGGCCTGACTACACCTTC.

V is TRBV19 and J is TRBJ1-5, with D possibly matching TRBD1 (6 bases). Germline-derived CDR1 and CDR2 are LNHDA and SQIVND (reference sequence). The CDR3 is 16 residues long. The V end was cut by 5 bases, the J end by 2 bases, with 16 bases between. The DNA of the CDR3 is TGTGCCAGTAGTCCAATCTCAGGGGCGCGCAATCAGCCCCAGCATTTT. Its translation is CASSPISGARNQPQHF.

This clone has more than one count but fewer than ten. This rearrangement joins TRBV25-1 to TRBJ1-6, with TRBD1 identical over 7 bases. The CDR3 loop spans 13 amino acids. Germline values: CDR1 MGHDK, CDR2 SYGVNS. Trimming cost V 0 bases and J 16 bases; bases outside gene matches: 6. The CDR3 reads CASSEYLGQRLHF. The CDR3 DNA is TGTGCCAGCAGTGAATATTTGGGACAGCGTCTCCACTTT.

The CDR3 DNA is TGTGCCAGCAGCTTAGACCTCAGGGGAGCTTTATATGGCTACACCTTC. Protein sequence: CASSLDLRGALYGYTF. This chain joins TRBV11-2 and TRBJ1-2; D may be TRBD1 (6 bases). CDR1 is SGHAT and CDR2 is FQNNGV in the germline V gene. Trimming cost V 0 bases and J 5 bases, with 16 bases left between them. The CDR3 covers 16 residues.

The chain is built from TRBV14 and TRBJ2-3; D is possibly TRBD2 (5 bases). The length of the CDR3 is 16 residues. Germline CDR1 SGHDN, CDR2 FVKESK. V gave up 0 bases and J gave up 0 bases, with 10 bases separating them. The CDR3, as DNA: TGTGCCAGCAGCCAAGAGTGGCTAGCAAGCACAGATACGCAGTATTTT. Translated, it gives CASSQEWLASTDTQYF.

J is TRBJ2-3 and V is TRBV13, with 8 bases lining up with TRBD2. This CDR3 is built from 16 residues. Germline-derived CDR1 and CDR2 are PRHDT and FYEKMQ (reference sequence). The ends lost 5 bases at V and 1 base at J; junction bases unmatched: 8. The CDR3 spells CASSPRPGLGTDTQYF. In DNA form, the CDR3 reads TGTGCCAGCAGCCCCAGACCGGGACTAGGCACAGATACGCAGTATTTT.

This chain joins TRBV15 and TRBJ1-5; no clear D. CDR3 length: 15 residues. V dropped 5 bases and J dropped 0 bases, with 11 bases sitting between them. Germline lookup yields CDR1 LNHNV and CDR2 YYDKDF (reference sequence). The CDR3 is CATSQEGYSNQPQHF. In nucleotides, the CDR3 is TGTGCCACCAGCCAAGAAGGGTATAGCAATCAGCCCCAGCATTTT. The full variable domain, with the rest looked up from reference TRBV15 and TRBJ1-5, is DAMVIQNPRYQVTQFGKPVTLSCSQTLNHNVMYWYQQKSSQAPKLLFHYYDKDFNNEADTPDNFQSRRPNTSFCFLDIRSPGLGDTAMYLCATSQEGYSNQPQHFGDGTRLSIL.

The rearrangement links TRBV3-1 (or the pseudogene TRBV3-2) to TRBJ2-3; D uncertain. Germline V lookup: CDR1 LGHDT, CDR2 YNNKEL (reference sequence). The CDR3 extends over 14 amino acids. The ends were cut back, 0 bases at V and 7 bases at J, with 11 bases in the middle. DNA of the CDR3: TGTGCCAGCAGCCAAGAAGGTACCGGGCATACGCAGTATTTT. This codes for CASSQEGTGHTQYF.

J is TRBJ1-1 and V is TRBV2; perhaps TRBD1 as D (5 bases). The germline V gene encodes CDR1 SNHLY and CDR2 FYNNEI. The CDR3 extends over 14 amino acids. Between the trimmed V and J ends, which lost 2 bases and 6 bases, there was a span of 13 bases. The CDR3 nucleotides read TGTGCCAGCAGTGAACAGGGTCCCAACCCTGAAGCTTTCTTT. As protein: CASSEQGPNPEAFF.

This chain connects TRBV7-2 to TRBJ1-2; D gene unclear. The CDR3 covers 13 residues. Germline V gene sequence: CDR1 SGHTA, CDR2 FQGNSA. V lost 8 bases, J lost 6 bases, and 16 bases lay in between. As DNA, the CDR3 is TGTGCCAGCGTAGGGAATTACGGGGATGGCTACACCTTC. The encoded protein is CASVGNYGDGYTF.

CDR3 nucleotides: TGCGCCAGCAGTCCCGGGGGGACAGGCCGCGGCTACACCTTC. Translated, it gives CASSPGGTGRGYTF. The chain uses TRBV10-1 and TRBJ1-2; 8 positions match TRBD1. With V trimmed by 5 bases and J by 8 bases, 10 bases remained unmatched. Germline loops: CDR1 WNHNN, CDR2 SYGVQD (reference sequence). The CDR3 sequence is 14 residues long.

This clone was detected ten times or more. V gene TRBV5-1 combines with J gene TRBJ1-2; tentatively, D is TRBD1 (5 bases). Trimming shortened V by 0 bases and J by 5 bases, and 11 bases separated the two germline ends. CDR3 length: 14 amino acids. CDR1 is SGHRS, CDR2 YFSETQ, per germline. The CDR3 DNA sequence: TGCGCCAGCAGCTTGGACACTGAGGGGTATGGCTACACCTTC. It translates to CASSLDTEGYGYTF.

This clone came up once. The rearrangement links TRBV4-2 to TRBJ1-1, with a possible D match to TRBD1 (5 bases). The CDR3 is made up of 12 amino acids. The V and J ends lost 0 bases and 6 bases respectively, with 5 bases between them. CDR1 LGHNA and CDR2 YNFKEQ come from the germline V gene. The CDR3 sequence is CASSQEGPEAFF. The CDR3 DNA reads TGTGCCAGCAGCCAAGAGGGGCCTGAAGCTTTCTTT.

V usage is TRBV30 and J usage is TRBJ2-3; possibly TRBD1 for D (5 bases). The germline gives CDR1 GTSNPN, CDR2 SVGIG (reference sequence). V was cut by 0 bases and J by 1 base, with 5 bases left in between. CDR3 length: 13 amino acids. The CDR3 bases are TGTGCCTGGAGTGTAGGGGGCACAGATACGCAGTATTTT. This sequence encodes CAWSVGGTDTQYF. Based on the CDR3 plus reference TRBV30 and TRBJ2-3, the full variable domain is SQTIHQWPATLVQPVGSPLSLECTVEGTSNPNLYWYRQAAGRGLQLLFYSVGIGQISSEVPQNLSASRPQDRQFILSSKKLLLSDSGFYLCAWSVGGTDTQYFGPGTRLTVL.

The chain joins TRBV13 to TRBJ2-7; weak D call: TRBD1 (6 bases). V was pared by 3 bases and J by 5 bases, with 14 bases between. CDR3 length: 14 residues. The V gene's germline CDR1 is PRHDT and CDR2 FYEKMQ (reference sequence). The CDR3 bases are TGTGCCAGCAGCTTTGGTGGGGGCCGGGACGAGCAGTACTTC. Amino acid sequence: CASSFGGGRDEQYF.